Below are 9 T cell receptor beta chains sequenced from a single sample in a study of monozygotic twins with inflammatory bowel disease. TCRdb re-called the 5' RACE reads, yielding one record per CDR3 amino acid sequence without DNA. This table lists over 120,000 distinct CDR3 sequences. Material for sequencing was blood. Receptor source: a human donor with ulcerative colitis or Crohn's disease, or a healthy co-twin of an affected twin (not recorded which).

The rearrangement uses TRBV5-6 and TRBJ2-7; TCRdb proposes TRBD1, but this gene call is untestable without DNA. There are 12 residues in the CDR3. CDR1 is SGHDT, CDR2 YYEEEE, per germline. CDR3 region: CASSRGDYEQYF. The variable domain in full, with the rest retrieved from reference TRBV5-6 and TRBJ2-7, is DAGVTQSPTHLIKTRGQQVTLRCSPKSGHDTVSWYQQALGQGPQFIFQYYEEEERQRGNFPDRFSGHQFPNYSSELNVNALLLGDSALYLCASSRGDYEQYFGPGTRLTVT.

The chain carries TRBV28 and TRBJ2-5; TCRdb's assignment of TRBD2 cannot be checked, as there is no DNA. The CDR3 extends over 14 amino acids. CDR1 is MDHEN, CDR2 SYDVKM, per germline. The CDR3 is CASSISSRQGTQYF.

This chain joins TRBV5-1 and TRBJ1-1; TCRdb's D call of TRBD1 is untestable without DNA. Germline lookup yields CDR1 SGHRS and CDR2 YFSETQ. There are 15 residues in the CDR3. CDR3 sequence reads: CASSFPGRENTEAFF.

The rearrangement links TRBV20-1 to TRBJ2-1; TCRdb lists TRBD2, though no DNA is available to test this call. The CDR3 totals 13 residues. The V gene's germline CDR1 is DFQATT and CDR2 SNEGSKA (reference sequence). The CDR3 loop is CSAGLAGGDEQFF.

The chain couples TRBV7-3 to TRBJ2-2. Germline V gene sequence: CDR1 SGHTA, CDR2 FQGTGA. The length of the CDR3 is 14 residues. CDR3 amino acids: CASSFVSGDGELFF.

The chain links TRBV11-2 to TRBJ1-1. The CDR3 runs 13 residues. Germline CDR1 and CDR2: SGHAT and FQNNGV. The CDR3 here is CASSFNMNTEAFF.

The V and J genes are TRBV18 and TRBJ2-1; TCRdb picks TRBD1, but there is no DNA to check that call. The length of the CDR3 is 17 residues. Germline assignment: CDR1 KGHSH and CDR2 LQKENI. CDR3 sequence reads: CASSPLYQPEGFNEQFF.

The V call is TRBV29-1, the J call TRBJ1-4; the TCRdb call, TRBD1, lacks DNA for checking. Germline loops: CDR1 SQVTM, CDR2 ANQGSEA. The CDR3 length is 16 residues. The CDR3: CSVEAPTSATNEKLFF.

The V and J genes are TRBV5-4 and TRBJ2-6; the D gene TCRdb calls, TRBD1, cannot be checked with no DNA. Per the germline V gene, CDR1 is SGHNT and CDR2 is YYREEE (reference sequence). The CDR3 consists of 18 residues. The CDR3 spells CASSSPIGSGAGANVLTF.